This passage covers 29 T cell receptor beta chains from one sample sequenced in a study of cytomegalovirus exposure and HLA in healthy donors. With 60 Vbeta and 13 Jbeta primers, the PCR was carried out. Here immunoSEQ multiplex PCR was the method, and the copy in TCRdb shows in-frame clones only, minus some. The table lists about 130,000 clones, roughly three quarters of them singletons. Sequenced input: PBMCs. Every receptor here comes from a male donor in good health and CMV-seronegative.

The V and J genes are TRBV4-2 and TRBJ2-7; tentatively, D is TRBD2 (5 bases). This CDR3 contains 15 residues. The V gene lost 1 base and the J gene lost 4 bases, with 14 bases spanning the gap. From germline, CDR1 is LGHNA and CDR2 YNFKEQ. The DNA for the CDR3 is TGTGCCAGCAGCCAAGGTCGAGGGTTTGGGTACGAGCAGTACTTC. It specifies CASSQGRGFGYEQYF.

The chain links TRBV6-1 to TRBJ1-6; D not certain. The V end was cut by 2 bases, the J end by 13 bases, with 9 bases between. The CDR3 loop spans 12 amino acids. Germline CDR1 reads MNHNS; CDR2 reads SASEGT. The CDR3: CASSEPSSPLHF. CDR3 DNA sequence: TGTGCCAGCAGTGAACCTAGCTCGCCCCTCCACTTT.

The gene calls are TRBV4-2 and TRBJ2-5, with TRBD1 as a possible D gene (6 bases). The CDR3 loop spans 14 amino acids. V was clipped by 8 bases and J by 5 bases, with 18 bases between them. Looked up from germline, CDR1 is LGHNA and CDR2 is YNFKEQ. The CDR3 DNA is TGTGCCAGCCAAAGGGGGAAGGGTCAGGAGACCCAGTACTTC. This gives the protein CASQRGKGQETQYF.

This clone was counted once. The chain combines TRBV10-1 with TRBJ2-1, with TRBD2 matching over 8 bases. With 4 bases clipped from V and 10 bases from J, the junction kept 12 bases outside the gene matches. This CDR3 spans 15 amino acids. The germline gives CDR1 WNHNN, CDR2 SYGVQD (reference sequence). The CDR3 region is CASSGAGGAALEQFF. The CDR3 bases are TGCGCCAGCAGTGGTGCCGGGGGGGCCGCGTTGGAGCAGTTCTTC.

In DNA, the CDR3 is TGTGCCAGCAGCCTTGGCGGAACCAACACCGGGGAGCTGTTTTTT. Translation: CASSLGGTNTGELFF. V is TRBV4-2 and J is TRBJ2-2; D is unresolved. Germline-derived CDR1 and CDR2 are LGHNA and YNFKEQ. V lost 4 bases to trimming and J lost 2 bases, with 11 bases between them. The CDR3 is 15 amino acids.

This clone was counted a few times. V and J are TRBV5-4 and TRBJ1-2, with 10 nucleotides matching TRBD1. Germline CDR1 and CDR2: SGHNT and YYREEE (reference sequence). V trimming: 3 bases; J trimming: 2 bases; junction bases outside the gene matches: 4. CDR3 length: 15 amino acids. The CDR3 region is CASSYPGQGNYGYTF. The CDR3, as DNA: TGTGCCAGCAGCTACCCGGGACAGGGGAACTATGGCTACACCTTC.

The rearrangement joins TRBV29-1 to TRBJ2-7; D might be TRBD2 (7 bases). Trimming shortened V by 4 bases and J by 2 bases, and 15 bases separated the two germline ends. Germline CDR1 reads SQVTM; CDR2 reads ANQGSEA. This CDR3 has 14 amino acids. CDR3 in amino acids: CSVVRAGATYEQYF. CDR3 nucleotides: TGCAGCGTTGTGCGGGCGGGGGCAACCTACGAGCAGTACTTC.

The gene calls are TRBV30 and TRBJ2-3, with D tentatively TRBD2 (7 bases). The CDR3 has 13 amino acids. From germline, CDR1 is GTSNPN and CDR2 SVGIG (reference sequence). V lost 5 bases and J lost 5, with 14 bases in between. The CDR3 region is CAWEGGNVDTQYF. The CDR3 DNA follows: TGTGCCTGGGAGGGGGGGAATGTAGATACGCAGTATTTT.

The rearrangement links TRBV5-1 to TRBJ1-3, with D perhaps TRBD1 (6 bases). The CDR3 has 15 amino acids. Trimming stripped 5 bases from V and 2 bases from J, with 14 bases between. CDR1 and CDR2 from the germline V gene are SGHRS and YFSETQ. The CDR3 reads CASSLKGDTGNTIYF. As DNA, the CDR3 is TGCGCCAGCAGTCTTAAAGGGGACACTGGAAACACCATATATTTT.

The CDR3 coding sequence is TGTGCCAGCAGCCGGGACAGTAACTATGGCTACACCTTC. This codes for CASSRDSNYGYTF. This sequence joins TRBV7-9 and TRBJ1-2; 7 bases match TRBD1. The V and J ends lost 5 bases and 1 base, in that order; junction bases with no gene match: 1. From germline, CDR1 is SEHNR and CDR2 FQNEAQ (reference sequence). This CDR3 has 13 residues.

J is TRBJ1-5 and V is TRBV28; 7 nucleotides match TRBD1. Germline V CDR1 and CDR2: MDHEN, SYDVKM. V shed 2 bases and J 5 bases; nucleotides not matched to a gene: 0. The CDR3 loop spans 13 amino acids. CDR3 sequence reads: CASSLTGDQPQHF. The CDR3 DNA reads as TGTGCCAGCAGTTTAACAGGGGATCAGCCCCAGCATTTT.

The rearrangement uses TRBV9 and TRBJ1-2, with TRBD1 as a possible D gene (5 bases). Germline V CDR1 and CDR2: SGDLS, YYNGEE. The CDR3 length is 17 residues. Trimming took off 3 bases at V and 8 bases at J, with 26 bases between the two ends. Here the CDR3 DNA reads TGTGCCAGCAGCGGATCAAACCCGGGCCCTCCCGGGGGGGGCTACACCTTC. As protein: CASSGSNPGPPGGGYTF.

This clone was counted once. The chain carries TRBV4-3 and TRBJ1-6; D unresolved. This CDR3 has 19 amino acids. Germline-derived CDR1 and CDR2 are LGHNA and YSLEER. Trimming removed 2 bases from V and 2 bases from J, with 19 bases in between. CDR3 nucleotides: TGCGCCAGCAGCCAATCAAACGAAGCGGCCCCCCCCTATAATTCACCCCTCCACTTT. Translated: CASSQSNEAAPPYNSPLHF.

The rearrangement links TRBV7-2 to TRBJ1-1, with D perhaps TRBD1 (6 bases). CDR1 is SGHTA and CDR2 is FQGNSA in the germline V gene. Between the trimmed V and J ends, which lost 1 base and 2 bases, there was a span of 14 bases. The CDR3 extends over 16 amino acids. CDR3 DNA: TGTGCCAGCAGCTTAGTGGGGGCAGGAGGAAACACTGAAGCTTTCTTT. This encodes CASSLVGAGGNTEAFF.

The chain joins TRBV4-3 to TRBJ2-4; 7 nucleotides line up with TRBD1. The CDR3 sequence is 15 residues long. The germline V gene encodes CDR1 LGHNA and CDR2 YSLEER. V gave up 1 base and J gave up 4 bases; unmatched junction bases: 4. The CDR3 protein is CASSQVGDRKNIQYF. The CDR3 DNA reads as TGCGCCAGCAGCCAAGTGGGGGACAGAAAAAACATTCAGTACTTC.

To note about this clone: At one boundary the junction diverges from the germline segment, which might be a read error. The chain couples TRBV7-9 to TRBJ1-1; weak D call: TRBD1 (6 bases). CDR3 length: 15 residues. Germline CDR1 is SEHNR and CDR2 is FQNEAQ (reference sequence). The CDR3 reads CSSSLGGGRNTEAFF. For the CDR3, the DNA is TGTTCCAGCAGCTTAGGGGGAGGGAGGAACACTGAAGCTTTCTTT.

The rearrangement joins TRBV30 to TRBJ2-7; possible D gene TRBD1, 6 bases. Germline CDR1 and CDR2: GTSNPN and SVGIG (reference sequence). Trimming removed 3 bases from V and 9 bases from J, with 12 bases in between. This CDR3 comprises 11 residues. The CDR3 reads CAWRGRGRQYF. The CDR3 DNA reads TGTGCCTGGAGGGGCAGGGGTCGGCAGTACTTC.

The chain couples TRBV7-2 to TRBJ2-1, with D uncertain. The V gene lost 0 bases and the J gene lost 3 bases, with 9 bases spanning the gap. This CDR3 is built from 15 residues. CDR1 is SGHTA, CDR2 FQGNSA, per germline. The CDR3 DNA is TGTGCCAGCAGCTTAGCACTGGGCCTCTACAATGAGCAGTTCTTC. Translating gives CASSLALGLYNEQFF.

The V and J genes are TRBV15 and TRBJ1-5, with TRBD1 matching 9 bases. The CDR3 covers 15 residues. Looked up from germline, CDR1 is LNHNV and CDR2 is YYDKDF (reference sequence). After removal of 1 base from V and 4 bases from J, the junction contained 2 bases not matched to a gene. This chain's CDR3 is CATSRVGQGNQPQHF. CDR3 coding DNA: TGTGCCACCAGCAGAGTCGGACAGGGGAATCAGCCCCAGCATTTT.

This clone has just a few counts. This chain connects TRBV19 to TRBJ2-3; 13 bases are a match to TRBD2. Germline loops: CDR1 LNHDA, CDR2 SQIVND (reference sequence). V dropped 5 bases and J dropped 4; count of bases not matched to a gene: 6. The CDR3 has 16 amino acids. CDR3 sequence: CASSRQLAGGADTQYF. The CDR3 DNA reads as TGTGCCAGTAGTCGCCAACTAGCGGGGGGGGCAGATACGCAGTATTTT.

The rearrangement links TRBV21-1 to TRBJ1-3. TRBV21-1 is noted as a pseudogene. The CDR3 has 16 residues. For the CDR3, the DNA is TGTGCCAGCAGCGTAACGGGGGGTTACCCCGGAAACACCATATATTTT. It codes for CASSVTGGYPGNTIYF.

This chain connects TRBV10-1 to TRBJ1-2; tentative D call: TRBD1 (6 bases). Germline CDR1 is WNHNN and CDR2 is SYGVQD (reference sequence). V lost 5 bases to trimming and J lost 7 bases, with 14 bases between them. The CDR3 is 13 residues long. The CDR3 spells CASSQDSRAGYTF. The CDR3 nucleotides read TGCGCCAGCAGTCAGGACAGCAGGGCTGGCTACACCTTC.

The rearrangement uses TRBV9 and TRBJ1-1; TRBD1 matches at 7 bases. CDR3 length equals 14 residues. Trimming took 6 bases from V and 8 from J; bases not matched to a gene: 13. Germline values: CDR1 SGDLS, CDR2 YYNGEE. CDR3 bases: TGTGCCAGCACCCGACAGGGTGCCTTGGGGGAAGCTTTCTTT. Translated, it gives CASTRQGALGEAFF. Variable domain in full (rest from reference TRBV9 and TRBJ1-1): DSGVTQTPKHLITATGQRVTLRCSPRSGDLSVYWYQQSLDQGLQFLIQYYNGEERAKGNILERFSAQQFPDLHSELNLSSLELGDSALYFCASTRQGALGEAFFGQGTRLTVV.

The chain employs TRBV5-1 and TRBJ2-2; D is possibly TRBD1 (6 bases). This CDR3 region has 15 residues. The V end lost 6 bases, the J end lost 4 bases, and 16 bases lay between the germline ends. Germline V gives CDR1 SGHRS, CDR2 YFSETQ. The CDR3 sequence is CASTLLDSSTGELFF. CDR3 bases: TGCGCCAGCACCCTCCTGGACAGTAGCACCGGGGAGCTGTTTTTT.

The chain joins TRBV6-5 to TRBJ1-5, with 10 bases fitting TRBD1. From germline, CDR1 is MNHEY and CDR2 SVGAGI. This CDR3 is 14 amino acids long. Trimming removed 6 bases from V and 9 bases from J; junction bases left unmatched: 8. The CDR3 spells CASRRQGALTPQHF. The CDR3 DNA sequence: TGTGCCAGCAGACGACAGGGGGCTTTAACGCCCCAGCATTTT.

The chain carries TRBV2 and TRBJ2-5, with 9 bases aligning to TRBD2. The V and J ends lost 6 bases and 4 bases, in that order; junction bases with no gene match: 6. From germline, CDR1 is SNHLY and CDR2 FYNNEI. The CDR3 is made up of 14 amino acids. The CDR3 DNA reads as TGTGCCAGCAGCCCCGGGACTAGCACAGAGACCCAGTACTTC. Amino acids: CASSPGTSTETQYF.

The chain carries TRBV2 and TRBJ2-7, with TRBD1 as a possible D gene (6 bases). The ends were cut back, 2 bases at V and 0 bases at J, with 8 bases in the middle. CDR3 length: 14 residues. CDR1 is SNHLY and CDR2 is FYNNEI in the germline V gene. DNA for the CDR3: TGTGCCAGCAGTGAAAACAGGGACTCCTACGAGCAGTACTTC. It is translated as CASSENRDSYEQYF.

This clone was detected only once. V and J are TRBV27 and TRBJ2-1, with D perhaps TRBD2 (7 bases). Germline values: CDR1 MNHEY, CDR2 SMNVEV (reference sequence). This CDR3 has 15 amino acids. V gave up 2 bases and J gave up 1 base, with 9 bases separating them. The CDR3 DNA reads as TGTGCCAGCAGTTTACGGGGGGCTTCCTACAATGAGCAGTTCTTC. As protein: CASSLRGASYNEQFF.

V is TRBV10-3 and J is TRBJ1-5; D perhaps matches TRBD1 (5 bases). The CDR3 is 14 residues long. Germline V gives CDR1 ENHRY, CDR2 SYGVKD. Trimming took 2 bases from V and 4 from J, leaving 9 bases between them. The CDR3 DNA sequence: TGTGCCATCAGTGAGACGGACACAAATCAGCCCCAGCATTTT. This encodes CAISETDTNQPQHF.